Included here is one T cell receptor beta chain sequence, with context. Its antigen is undetermined. This sample is drawn from a study of radiation and T cells in renal cell carcinoma. Study details: Nephrectomy followed 15 Gy stereotactic body radiation by 4 weeks. Study-wide results and caveats: Baseline intratumoral clonotype presence is unknown without pretreatment biopsies. Top tumor clonotypes rose in blood 2 weeks post-radiation, then contracted.

As for time point: baseline pretreatment blood. Treatment: 15 Gy SBRT to primary tumor, nephrectomy 4 weeks later. The patient's renal cell carcinoma had clear cell pathology. The CDR3 totals 15 residues. Germline CDR1 reads MGHDK; CDR2 reads SYGVNS. Trimming pared 4 bases from V and 0 bases from J, leaving 13 bases between. Using immunoSEQ multiplex PCR, the repertoire was profiled, and TCRdb retains in-frame clones only, with some absent. The sample contains approximately 90,000 clones, 70% to 90% of which appear only once. This chain uses TRBV25-1 with TRBJ2-7, with D uncertain. This material consisted of blood, taken from a patient whose treatment included radiotherapy and nephrectomy. The TCR was taken from a man in his fifties with renal cell carcinoma. CDR3 bases: TGTGCCAGCAGTGGAAGGGTGGCCGACTCCTACGAGCAGTACTTC. Its translation: CASSGRVADSYEQYF.